The rows below give T cell receptor beta chains drawn from one sample of a study of beta chain features in type 1 diabetes. TCRdb keeps only in-frame clones here, not all; method: immunoSEQ multiplex PCR. This sample has hundreds of thousands of clones; over 12% occur once, and the top ten carry just under 0.04%. Specimen: naive CD4+ T cells from blood. The source of these receptors is a young man with type 1 diabetes. Both conserved end residues are part of each CDR3. A D gene is named only where the DNA matches it firmly. Rows may omit the clone size; those that give it use once, few, many or a size class.

D gene: TRBD1; clone size: .; J gene: TRBJ2-1; V gene: TRBV9; CDR3 DNA: TGTGCCAGCAGCGTCAACAGGGGCTCCTACAATGAGCAGTTCTTC; CDR3 protein: CASSVNRGSYNEQFF
D gene: TRBD1; clone size: .; J gene: TRBJ1-1; V gene: TRBV25-1; CDR3 DNA: TGTGCCAGCAGCCACAGGGGGCGGACTGAAGCTTTCTTT; CDR3 protein: CASSHRGRTEAFF
D gene: TRBD1; clone size: few; J gene: TRBJ2-1; V gene: TRBV12-5; CDR3 DNA: TGTGCTAGTGGTACCGGGACAGGGCTTTACAATGAGCAGTTCTTC; CDR3 protein: CASGTGTGLYNEQFF
D gene: .; clone size: few; J gene: TRBJ2-5; V gene: TRBV30; CDR3 DNA: TGTGCCTGGAGTGTAGGGGCAGAGACCCAGTACTTC; CDR3 protein: CAWSVGAETQYF
D gene: TRBD2; clone size: few; J gene: TRBJ2-6; V gene: TRBV14; CDR3 DNA: TGTGCCAGCAGCCAAGGAGGACTAGCGGGAGCTTTGTATGGGGCCAACGTCCTGACTTTC; CDR3 protein: CASSQGGLAGALYGANVLTF
D gene: TRBD1; clone size: .; J gene: TRBJ1-2; V gene: TRBV28; CDR3 DNA: TGTGCCAGCAGAACGGGACAGGGGATCTATGGCTACACCTTC; CDR3 protein: CASRTGQGIYGYTF
D gene: .; clone size: .; J gene: TRBJ2-3; V gene: TRBV29-1; CDR3 DNA: TGCAGCGTCCCAGATACGCAGTATTTT; CDR3 protein: CSVPDTQYF
D gene: .; clone size: .; J gene: TRBJ2-5; V gene: TRBV5-4; CDR3 DNA: TGTGCCAGCAGCTTGGGGGCGGTCCGCCAAGAGACCCAGTACTTC; CDR3 protein: CASSLGAVRQETQYF
D gene: .; clone size: .; J gene: TRBJ2-7; V gene: TRBV6-5; CDR3 DNA: TGTGCCAGCAGTTACCGCTTTAGCTCCTACGAGCAGTACTTC; CDR3 protein: CASSYRFSSYEQYF
D gene: TRBD2; clone size: few; J gene: TRBJ2-1; V gene: TRBV4-2; CDR3 DNA: TGTGCCAGCAGCCAAGAGTCGGTAGCGGGGAATGAGCAGTTCTTC; CDR3 protein: CASSQESVAGNEQFF
D gene: .; clone size: few; J gene: TRBJ1-6; V gene: TRBV4-2; CDR3 DNA: TGTGCCAGCAGCCAAGAGTCGGGGGGCGGTTCACCCCTCCACTTT; CDR3 protein: CASSQESGGGSPLHF
D gene: TRBD1; clone size: few; J gene: TRBJ2-3; V gene: TRBV18; CDR3 DNA: TGTGCCAGCTCACCATCTGGGACAGTAGTAACAGATACGCAGTATTTT; CDR3 protein: CASSPSGTVVTDTQYF
D gene: .; clone size: .; J gene: TRBJ2-3; V gene: TRBV9; CDR3 DNA: TGTGCCAGCAGCGTAAATTCCCCTACGACCCTAGATACGCAGTATTTT; CDR3 protein: CASSVNSPTTLDTQYF
D gene: TRBD2; clone size: few; J gene: TRBJ2-7; V gene: TRBV5-1; CDR3 DNA: TGCGCCAGCAGCTTGGTTGCGGGAGTATCCTACGAGCAGTACTTC; CDR3 protein: CASSLVAGVSYEQYF
D gene: .; clone size: .; J gene: TRBJ1-2; V gene: TRBV6-5; CDR3 DNA: TGTGCCAGCAGTCTGATCGGCAGGCCTGGCTACACCTTC; CDR3 protein: CASSLIGRPGYTF
D gene: .; clone size: few; J gene: TRBJ1-4; V gene: TRBV7-6; CDR3 DNA: TGTGCCAGCAGCTCTGCGAATGGTGAAAAACTGTTTTTT; CDR3 protein: CASSSANGEKLFF
D gene: .; clone size: few; J gene: TRBJ2-5; V gene: TRBV10-3; CDR3 DNA: TGTGCCATCAGTGAGTCGGGGCCTGTACAAGAGACCCAGTACTTC; CDR3 protein: CAISESGPVQETQYF
D gene: TRBD1; clone size: .; J gene: TRBJ1-2; V gene: TRBV7-9; CDR3 DNA: TGTGCCAGCAGCTTTCGAGGGGGCTCTAACTATGGCTACACCTTC; CDR3 protein: CASSFRGGSNYGYTF
D gene: TRBD2; clone size: .; J gene: TRBJ2-5; V gene: TRBV7-2; CDR3 DNA: TGTGCCAGCAGCTTAAGAGCGGGAGTGGAGACCCAGTACTTC; CDR3 protein: CASSLRAGVETQYF
D gene: TRBD1; clone size: few; J gene: TRBJ2-1; V gene: TRBV4-3; CDR3 DNA: TGCGCCAGCAGCCTTCGACAGGGCGATGAGCAGTTCTTC; CDR3 protein: CASSLRQGDEQFF
D gene: .; clone size: few; J gene: TRBJ2-7; V gene: TRBV27; CDR3 DNA: TGTGCCAGCAGTTTTTACGGGAGTGAGCAGTACTTC; CDR3 protein: CASSFYGSEQYF
D gene: TRBD1; clone size: .; J gene: TRBJ2-3; V gene: TRBV9; CDR3 DNA: TGTGCCAGCAGCGTCGGGACAGGGGGCACAGATACGCAGTATTTT; CDR3 protein: CASSVGTGGTDTQYF
D gene: TRBD2; clone size: few; J gene: TRBJ2-1; V gene: TRBV2; CDR3 DNA: TGTGCCAGCAGTCCACGGGTAACTAGCGGGAGGTCCCCTTTGAATGAGCAGTTCTTC; CDR3 protein: CASSPRVTSGRSPLNEQFF
D gene: TRBD2; clone size: .; J gene: TRBJ2-7; V gene: TRBV7-2; CDR3 DNA: TGTGCCAGCAGTCGAATTAGCGGGACCCCTTACGAGCAGTACTTC; CDR3 protein: CASSRISGTPYEQYF
D gene: .; clone size: .; J gene: TRBJ2-3; V gene: TRBV5-1; CDR3 DNA: TGCGCCAGCAGCCCCAACACAGATACGCAGTATTTT; CDR3 protein: CASSPNTDTQYF
D gene: .; clone size: few; J gene: TRBJ2-7; V gene: TRBV13; CDR3 DNA: TGTGCCAGCAGCCCTAAAACAGGGGAGGGCTCCTACGAGCAGTACTTC; CDR3 protein: CASSPKTGEGSYEQYF
D gene: TRBD1; clone size: few; J gene: TRBJ2-1; V gene: TRBV5-4; CDR3 DNA: TGTGCCAGCAGCCGCGCCGGGACAGGGGTCAATGAGCAGTTCTTC; CDR3 protein: CASSRAGTGVNEQFF
D gene: TRBD2; clone size: .; J gene: TRBJ2-1; V gene: TRBV30; CDR3 DNA: TGTGCCTGGAGCGGACTAGCGGGATGGAATGAGCAGTTCTTC; CDR3 protein: CAWSGLAGWNEQFF
D gene: TRBD1; clone size: .; J gene: TRBJ1-1; V gene: TRBV11-2; CDR3 DNA: TGTGCCAGCAGCTTAGAGACAGGGTCTGAAGCTTTCTTT; CDR3 protein: CASSLETGSEAFF
D gene: TRBD1; clone size: .; J gene: TRBJ1-5; V gene: TRBV4-1; CDR3 DNA: TGCGCCAGCAGCCAAGTCACAGGGGGCATCAATCAGCCCCAGCATTTT; CDR3 protein: CASSQVTGGINQPQHF
D gene: TRBD1; clone size: few; J gene: TRBJ1-2; V gene: TRBV6-6; CDR3 DNA: TGTGCCAGCAGTTCTTACAGGGGTGTGGACAACTATGGCTACACCTTC; CDR3 protein: CASSSYRGVDNYGYTF
D gene: TRBD1; clone size: .; J gene: TRBJ1-1; V gene: TRBV30; CDR3 DNA: TGTGCCTTCCGGACAGGGCGGGATGTGAACACTGAAGCTTTCTTT; CDR3 protein: CAFRTGRDVNTEAFF
D gene: .; clone size: few; J gene: TRBJ1-2; V gene: TRBV28; CDR3 DNA: TGTGCCAGCAGTTACGGGCTCGGGTATGGCTACACCTTC; CDR3 protein: CASSYGLGYGYTF
D gene: TRBD2; clone size: few; J gene: TRBJ2-7; V gene: TRBV4-1; CDR3 DNA: TGCGCCAGCAGCCAAGGTCTAGCGGGGGCCTACGAGCAGTACTTC; CDR3 protein: CASSQGLAGAYEQYF
D gene: .; clone size: few; J gene: TRBJ2-1; V gene: TRBV5-1; CDR3 DNA: TGCGCCAGCAGCTCACAGGGAGGGTACAATGAGCAGTTCTTC; CDR3 protein: CASSSQGGYNEQFF
D gene: TRBD1; clone size: few; J gene: TRBJ1-2; V gene: TRBV4-1; CDR3 DNA: TGCGCCAGCAGCCAGCCCCGGGACAGGTTCTATGGCTACACCTTC; CDR3 protein: CASSQPRDRFYGYTF
D gene: .; clone size: .; J gene: TRBJ2-2; V gene: TRBV30; CDR3 DNA: TGTGCCTTAAATTCTGGGCCCGGGGAGCTGTTTTTT; CDR3 protein: CALNSGPGELFF
D gene: TRBD1; clone size: few; J gene: TRBJ2-3; V gene: TRBV5-4; CDR3 DNA: TGTGCCAGCAGCTTAAGGACAGGGCGCACAGATACGCAGTATTTT; CDR3 protein: CASSLRTGRTDTQYF
D gene: .; clone size: few; J gene: TRBJ2-7; V gene: TRBV11-1; CDR3 DNA: TGTGCCAGCAGCCTGGCTCTCAGGGGCGACTACGAGCAGTACTTC; CDR3 protein: CASSLALRGDYEQYF
D gene: .; clone size: few; J gene: TRBJ2-1; V gene: TRBV7-2; CDR3 DNA: TGTGCCAGCAGCTTCGGGACGGATAACAATGAGCAGTTCTTC; CDR3 protein: CASSFGTDNNEQFF
D gene: TRBD2; clone size: .; J gene: TRBJ2-3; V gene: TRBV7-9; CDR3 DNA: TGTGCCAGCACCCGGGGACTAACGACGCAGTATTTT; CDR3 protein: CASTRGLTTQYF
D gene: .; clone size: .; J gene: TRBJ2-3; V gene: TRBV5-6; CDR3 DNA: TGTGCCAGCAGCGTAACAGGGAGGGTCACCACAGATACGCAGTATTTT; CDR3 protein: CASSVTGRVTTDTQYF
D gene: .; clone size: few; J gene: TRBJ2-1; V gene: TRBV9; CDR3 DNA: TGTGCCAGCAGCAGTGGGTTAGGTGAGCAGTTCTTC; CDR3 protein: CASSSGLGEQFF
D gene: .; clone size: .; J gene: TRBJ2-7; V gene: TRBV5-1; CDR3 DNA: TGCGCCAGCAGCGCTTTGGGGGACGAGCAGTACTTC; CDR3 protein: CASSALGDEQYF
D gene: .; clone size: few; J gene: TRBJ2-7; V gene: TRBV4-2; CDR3 DNA: TGTGCCAGCAGCCAATCTGACAGATACGAGCAGTACTTC; CDR3 protein: CASSQSDRYEQYF
D gene: .; clone size: few; J gene: TRBJ1-5; V gene: TRBV2; CDR3 DNA: TGTGCCAGCAGTTACGAGGGAGATAGCAATCAGCCCCAGCATTTT; CDR3 protein: CASSYEGDSNQPQHF
D gene: .; clone size: few; J gene: TRBJ1-5; V gene: TRBV29-1; CDR3 DNA: TGCAGCGTTGGGACAGAGCGCAATCAGCCCCAGCATTTT; CDR3 protein: CSVGTERNQPQHF
D gene: .; clone size: .; J gene: TRBJ2-7; V gene: TRBV11-2; CDR3 DNA: TGTGCCAGCAGCTTAGATCTGGCCGAGCAGTACTTC; CDR3 protein: CASSLDLAEQYF
D gene: .; clone size: few; J gene: TRBJ1-1; V gene: TRBV7-9; CDR3 DNA: TGTGCCAGCAGGAAAGGGCAGGACACTGAAGCTTTCTTT; CDR3 protein: CASRKGQDTEAFF
D gene: TRBD1; clone size: .; J gene: TRBJ1-5; V gene: TRBV27; CDR3 DNA: TGTGCCAGCAGTATACGACAGGGGTTCAATCAGCCCCAGCATTTT; CDR3 protein: CASSIRQGFNQPQHF
D gene: .; clone size: few; J gene: TRBJ2-6; V gene: TRBV5-1; CDR3 DNA: TGCGCCAGCAGCTTGGACGGAAACTCTGGGGCCAACGTCCTGACTTTC; CDR3 protein: CASSLDGNSGANVLTF
D gene: .; clone size: .; J gene: TRBJ1-1; V gene: TRBV5-4; CDR3 DNA: TGTGCCAGCAGCTCCGGTGGGACGAACACTGAAGCTTTCTTT; CDR3 protein: CASSSGGTNTEAFF
D gene: .; clone size: .; J gene: TRBJ2-4; V gene: TRBV5-1; CDR3 DNA: TGCGCCAGCAGCTTGGACAGTCGACTAGCCAAAAACATTCAGTACTTC; CDR3 protein: CASSLDSRLAKNIQYF
D gene: .; clone size: .; J gene: TRBJ1-2; V gene: TRBV29-1; CDR3 DNA: TGCAGCGCCAGTGAGGGGCTCAACTATGGCTACACCTTC; CDR3 protein: CSASEGLNYGYTF